The 12 T cell receptor beta chains given below trace back to one sample, sequenced in a study of CD8+CD57+ T cells in acquired aplastic anemia (dated by TCRdb to 2016 to 2019). TCRdb names Illumina HiSeq 2000 as the instrument used. TCR beta VDJ combination and CDR3 sequence profiling used genomic DNA as the template. In TCRdb, the public reads were trimmed at Q25 with fastp and aligned with MiXCR, with productive beta chains retained. CDR3 protein sequences are deduplicated, and each keeps its most common genes and DNA. Across this sample there are around 400,000 distinct CDR3 sequences, with about two thirds seen only once. The ten largest clones take up under 5% of the sample. Material for sequencing was sorted CD4+, CD8+, or CD8+CD57+ T cells (not recorded which) from PBMCs. The receptors originated from a human donor in good health, serving as a control.

This clonotype was recorded once. A much bigger clone sits one base away, suggesting this may be a read error. The V call is TRBV7-2, the J call TRBJ1-5, with 7 bases identical to TRBD1. Germline V gene lookup returns CDR1 SGHTA and CDR2 FQGNSA. The CDR3 spans 15 residues. J was trimmed by 4 bases and V by 1 base; bases with no gene match: 4. The CDR3, as DNA: TGTGCCAGCAGCTTAGGGACAGGAGAAAATCAGCCCCAGCATTTT. Translated: CASSLGTGENQPQHF.

The J gene is TRBJ2-1, the V gene TRBV5-1; 10 nucleotides line up with TRBD2. Trimming cost V 4 bases and J 9 bases; bases outside gene matches: 13. The V gene's germline CDR1 is SGHRS and CDR2 YFSETQ. The CDR3 is 16 residues long. CDR3 nucleotide sequence: TGCGCCAGCAGCGAGACAAGCGGGAGGGCTGTTATTGAGCAGTTCTTC. Residues: CASSETSGRAVIEQFF.

As regards this clonotype: One end of the junction fails to match germline, which may point to a read error. The V call is TRBV5-1, the J call TRBJ2-3; 9 bases are a match to TRBD1. Germline values: CDR1 SGHRS, CDR2 YFSETQ. The CDR3 is made up of 11 amino acids. The CDR3 bases are TGCGCCAGCAGCTTTACAGGGGGCACGGGTTTT. Protein sequence: CASSFTGGTGF.

This chain joins TRBV6-4 and TRBJ1-6; perhaps TRBD1 as D (6 bases). This CDR3 is built from 13 residues. Germline CDR1 and CDR2: MRHNA and SNTAGT. Deletions cut 10 bases from V and 8 bases from J, with 15 bases between. The DNA of the CDR3 is TGTGCCATCAGACAGGCCGAAGATTCACCCCTCCACTTT. Translating gives CAIRQAEDSPLHF.

With regard to this clonotype: The junction differs from germline at one of its ends, possibly a read error. This chain joins TRBV7-2 and TRBJ2-7; D might be TRBD1 or TRBD2, each matching 5 bases. CDR1 is SGHTA, CDR2 FQGNSA, per germline. This CDR3 is 15 amino acids long. CDR3 coding DNA: TGCGCCAGCAGCCGAGTGAGAGGGGCGCTTGACGAGCAGTACTTC. Amino acids: CASSRVRGALDEQYF.

With regard to this clonotype: Compared with germline, one end of the junction differs, possibly owing to a read error. The V and J genes are TRBV7-2 and TRBJ2-5, with 7 bases fitting TRBD1. The closer fit of TRBJ2-7 to the DNA end suggests the J call may be wrong. CDR3 length equals 15 residues. CDR1 is SGHTA, CDR2 FQGNSA, per germline. CDR3 loop: CASSRGQCLSYEQYF. DNA for the CDR3: TGCGCCAGCAGTAGGGGACAGTGCCTATCCTACGAGCAGTACTTC.

This chain uses TRBV29-1 with TRBJ2-2, with 7 bases aligning to TRBD2. The CDR3 totals 15 residues. V shed 4 bases, J shed 0 bases, and the junction held 5 bases outside the gene matches. Germline loops: CDR1 SQVTM, CDR2 ANQGSEA. CDR3 in amino acids: CSVALSGANTGELFF. CDR3 nucleotides: TGCAGCGTTGCTTTGAGCGGGGCGAACACCGGGGAGCTGTTTTTT.

A word on this clonotype: The germline gene is not matched at one end of the junction; a read error may be the cause. The CDR3 sequence: CASSLRRAHATNNF. CDR3 nucleotide sequence: TGTGCCAGCAGCCTTAGACGGGCACATGCGACAAACAACTTC. The V call is TRBV7-2, the J call TRBJ2-4; D remains ambiguous. This CDR3 contains 14 residues. CDR1 and CDR2 from the germline V gene are SGHTA and FQGNSA.

Turning to this clonotype: One end of the junction is discordant with germline, which a read error may explain. The chain links TRBV5-1 to TRBJ2-5; D gene uncertain. The V gene's germline CDR1 is SGHRS and CDR2 YFSETQ. The CDR3 consists of 12 residues. As DNA, the CDR3 is TGTGCCAGCAGCGTGGGTGTCGCGGCGCAGTACTTC. Translating it yields CASSVGVAAQYF.

This clonotype was detected ten times or more. The V call is TRBV7-2, the J call TRBJ1-2; 8 bases fit TRBD1. Germline values: CDR1 SGHTA, CDR2 FQGNSA. V shed 5 bases and J 4 bases; nucleotides not matched to a gene: 9. CDR3 length: 15 amino acids. The CDR3 DNA reads as TGTGCCAGCAGCCCTAAACAGGGGGGGGTCTATGGCTACACCTTC. Translation: CASSPKQGGVYGYTF.

Worth noting for this clonotype: One junction end disagrees with the germline gene, perhaps due to a read error. This chain connects TRBV7-2 to TRBJ1-2; no firm D call. Per germline, CDR1 SGHTA and CDR2 FQGNSA. The CDR3 consists of 13 residues. CDR3 coding DNA: TGCGCCAGCAGCGTGGACGGTTACTATGGCAACACCTTC. This encodes CASSVDGYYGNTF.

V gene TRBV5-4 combines with J gene TRBJ1-1, with D uncertain. CDR1 and CDR2 from the germline V gene are SGHNT and YYREEE (reference sequence). The CDR3 sequence is 13 residues long. Trimming removed 4 bases from V and 6 bases from J, with 13 bases in between. The CDR3, as DNA: TGTGCCAGCAGCGTGGTCGAGGGATCTGAAGCTTTCTTT. Its protein is CASSVVEGSEAFF.